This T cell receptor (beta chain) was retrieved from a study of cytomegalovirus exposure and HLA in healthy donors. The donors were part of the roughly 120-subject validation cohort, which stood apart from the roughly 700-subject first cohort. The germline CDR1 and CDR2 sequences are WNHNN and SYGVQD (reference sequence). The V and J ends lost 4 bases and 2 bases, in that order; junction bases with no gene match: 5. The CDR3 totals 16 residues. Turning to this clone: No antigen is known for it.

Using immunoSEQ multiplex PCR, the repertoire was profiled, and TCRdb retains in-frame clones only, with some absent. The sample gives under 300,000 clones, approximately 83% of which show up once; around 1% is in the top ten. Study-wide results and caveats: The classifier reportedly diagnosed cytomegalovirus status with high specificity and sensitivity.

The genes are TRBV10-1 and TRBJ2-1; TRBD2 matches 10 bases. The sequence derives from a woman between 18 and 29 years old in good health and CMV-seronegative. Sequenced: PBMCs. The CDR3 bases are TGCGCCAGCAGTGGTCCTAGCGGGAGTCCCTACAATGAGCAGTTCTTC. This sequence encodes CASSGPSGSPYNEQFF.